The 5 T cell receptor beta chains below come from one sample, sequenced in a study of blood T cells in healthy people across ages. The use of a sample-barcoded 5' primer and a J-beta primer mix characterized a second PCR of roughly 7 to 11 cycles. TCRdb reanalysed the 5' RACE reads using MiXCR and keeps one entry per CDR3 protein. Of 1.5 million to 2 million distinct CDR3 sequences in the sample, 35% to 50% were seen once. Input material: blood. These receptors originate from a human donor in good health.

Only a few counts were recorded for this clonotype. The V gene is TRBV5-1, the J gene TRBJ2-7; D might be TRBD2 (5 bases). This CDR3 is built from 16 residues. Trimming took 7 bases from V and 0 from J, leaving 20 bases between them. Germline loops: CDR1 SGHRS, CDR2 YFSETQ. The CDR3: CASGGTATSDSYEQYF. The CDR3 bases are TGCGCCAGCGGAGGAACCGCCACCAGTGACTCCTACGAGCAGTACTTC.

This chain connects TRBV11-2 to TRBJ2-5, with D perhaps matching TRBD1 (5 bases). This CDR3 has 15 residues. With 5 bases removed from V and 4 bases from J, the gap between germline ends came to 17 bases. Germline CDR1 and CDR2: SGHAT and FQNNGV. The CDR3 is CASSRQRLIRETQYF. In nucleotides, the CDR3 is TGTGCCAGCAGCCGACAGAGACTGATTCGAGAGACCCAGTACTTC.

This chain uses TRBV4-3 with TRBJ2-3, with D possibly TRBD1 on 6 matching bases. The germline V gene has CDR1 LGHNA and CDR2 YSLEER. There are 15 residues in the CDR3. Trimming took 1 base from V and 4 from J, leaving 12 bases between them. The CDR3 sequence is CASSQVTGRSDTQYF. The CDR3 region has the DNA TGCGCCAGCAGCCAAGTTACAGGGCGGTCAGATACGCAGTATTTT.

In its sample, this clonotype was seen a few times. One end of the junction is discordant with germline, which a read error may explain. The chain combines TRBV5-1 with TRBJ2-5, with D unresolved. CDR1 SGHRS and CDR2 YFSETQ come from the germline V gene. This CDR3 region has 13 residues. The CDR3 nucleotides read TGCGCCAGCAGCTTGCTAACGAAAGAGTCCCAGTACTTC. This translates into CASSLLTKESQYF.

CDR3 region: CSARGALGGADTQYF. The CDR3 region has the DNA TGCAGTGCTAGAGGAGCCCTGGGCGGGGCAGATACGCAGTATTTT. The chain joins TRBV20-1 to TRBJ2-3, with D possibly being TRBD2 (6 bases). CDR1 DFQATT and CDR2 SNEGSKA come from the germline V gene (reference sequence). The CDR3 is 15 amino acids. V was shortened by 1 base and J by 4 bases, with 15 bases between the two germline ends.